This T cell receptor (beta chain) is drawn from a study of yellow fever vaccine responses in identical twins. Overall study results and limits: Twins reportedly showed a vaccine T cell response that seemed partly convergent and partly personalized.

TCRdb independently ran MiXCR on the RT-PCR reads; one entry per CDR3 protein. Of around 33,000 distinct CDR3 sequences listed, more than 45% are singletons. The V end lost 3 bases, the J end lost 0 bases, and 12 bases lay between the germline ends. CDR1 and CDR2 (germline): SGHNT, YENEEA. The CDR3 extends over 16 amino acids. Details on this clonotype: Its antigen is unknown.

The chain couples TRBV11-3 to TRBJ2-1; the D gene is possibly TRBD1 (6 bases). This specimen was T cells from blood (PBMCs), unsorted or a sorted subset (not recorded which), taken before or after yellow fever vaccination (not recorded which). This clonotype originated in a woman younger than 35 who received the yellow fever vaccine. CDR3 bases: TGTGCCAGCAGCTTCAGGGGCTGGGGCTCCTACAATGAGCAGTTCTTC. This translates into CASSFRGWGSYNEQFF.